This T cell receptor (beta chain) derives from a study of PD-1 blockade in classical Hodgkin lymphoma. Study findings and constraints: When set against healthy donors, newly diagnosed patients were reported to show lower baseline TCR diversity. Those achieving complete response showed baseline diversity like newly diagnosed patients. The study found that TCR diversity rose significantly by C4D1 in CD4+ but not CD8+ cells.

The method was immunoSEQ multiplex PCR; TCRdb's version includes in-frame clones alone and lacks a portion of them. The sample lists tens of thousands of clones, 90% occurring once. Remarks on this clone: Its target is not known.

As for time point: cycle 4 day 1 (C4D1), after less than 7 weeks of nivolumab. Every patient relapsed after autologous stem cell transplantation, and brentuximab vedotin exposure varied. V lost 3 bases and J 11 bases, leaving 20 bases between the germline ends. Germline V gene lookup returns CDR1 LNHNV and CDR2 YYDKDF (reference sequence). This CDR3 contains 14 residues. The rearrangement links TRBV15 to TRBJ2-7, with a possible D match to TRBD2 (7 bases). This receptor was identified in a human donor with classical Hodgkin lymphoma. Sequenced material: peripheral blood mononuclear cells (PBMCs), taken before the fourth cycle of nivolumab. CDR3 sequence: CATSSSGGGPREYF. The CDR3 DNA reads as TGTGCCACCAGCAGTTCTGGGGGGGGCCCTCGAGAGTACTTC.